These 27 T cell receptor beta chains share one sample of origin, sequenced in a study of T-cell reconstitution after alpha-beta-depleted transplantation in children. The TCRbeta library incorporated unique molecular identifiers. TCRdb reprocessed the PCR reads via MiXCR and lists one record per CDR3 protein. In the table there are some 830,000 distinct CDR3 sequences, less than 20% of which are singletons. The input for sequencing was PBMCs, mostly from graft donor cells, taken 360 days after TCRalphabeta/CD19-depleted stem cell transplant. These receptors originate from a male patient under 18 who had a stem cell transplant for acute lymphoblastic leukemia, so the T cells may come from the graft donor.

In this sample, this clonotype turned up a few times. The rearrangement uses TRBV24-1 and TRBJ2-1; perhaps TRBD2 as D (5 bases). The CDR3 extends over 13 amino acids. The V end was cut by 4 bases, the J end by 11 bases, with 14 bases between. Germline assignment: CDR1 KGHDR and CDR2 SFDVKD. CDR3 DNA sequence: TGTGCCACCAGTGAGCCGCCGGGATATCAGCAGTTCTTC. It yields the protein CATSEPPGYQQFF.

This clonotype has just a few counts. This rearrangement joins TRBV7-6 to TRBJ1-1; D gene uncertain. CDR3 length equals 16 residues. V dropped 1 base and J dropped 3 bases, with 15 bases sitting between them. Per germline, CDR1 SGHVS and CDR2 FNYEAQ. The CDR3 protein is CASSLDIEGLDTEAFF. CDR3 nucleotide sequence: TGTGCCAGCAGCTTAGATATAGAGGGTTTGGACACTGAAGCTTTCTTT.

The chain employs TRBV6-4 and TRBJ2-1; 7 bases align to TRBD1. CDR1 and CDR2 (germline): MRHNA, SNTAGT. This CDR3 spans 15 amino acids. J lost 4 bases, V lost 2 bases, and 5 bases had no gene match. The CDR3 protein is CASSDDRAGYNEQFF. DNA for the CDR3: TGTGCCAGCAGTGACGACAGGGCGGGTTACAATGAGCAGTTCTTC.

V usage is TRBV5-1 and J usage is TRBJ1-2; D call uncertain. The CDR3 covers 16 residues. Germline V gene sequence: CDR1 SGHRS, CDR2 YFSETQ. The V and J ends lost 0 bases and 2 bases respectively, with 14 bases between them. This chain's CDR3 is CASSLAGSISNYGYTF. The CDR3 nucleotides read TGCGCCAGCAGCTTGGCTGGGTCTATCTCGAACTATGGCTACACCTTC.

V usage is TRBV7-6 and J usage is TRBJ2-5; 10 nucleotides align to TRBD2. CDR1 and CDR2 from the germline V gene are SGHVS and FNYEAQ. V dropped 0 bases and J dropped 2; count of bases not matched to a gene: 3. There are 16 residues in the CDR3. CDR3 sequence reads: CASSLAIAGGQETQYF. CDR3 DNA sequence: TGTGCCAGCAGCTTAGCGATAGCGGGAGGACAAGAGACCCAGTACTTC.

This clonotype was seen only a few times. For the CDR3, the DNA is TGTGCCAGCAGACCCCATGTAGGGGGCACAGATACGCAGTATTTT. It translates to CASRPHVGGTDTQYF. This chain joins TRBV6-5 and TRBJ2-3; D is possibly TRBD1 (5 bases). Trimming removed 6 bases at V and 1 base at J, with 14 bases between. The CDR3 has 15 residues. The germline V gene encodes CDR1 MNHEY and CDR2 SVGAGI.

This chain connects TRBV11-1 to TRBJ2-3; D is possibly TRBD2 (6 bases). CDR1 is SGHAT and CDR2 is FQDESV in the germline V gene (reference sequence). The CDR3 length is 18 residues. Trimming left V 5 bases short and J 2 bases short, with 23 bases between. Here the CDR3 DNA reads TGTGCCAGCAGCCCCCCCCCCGTCTTGGGGGGTACCACAGATACGCAGTATTTT. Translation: CASSPPPVLGGTTDTQYF.

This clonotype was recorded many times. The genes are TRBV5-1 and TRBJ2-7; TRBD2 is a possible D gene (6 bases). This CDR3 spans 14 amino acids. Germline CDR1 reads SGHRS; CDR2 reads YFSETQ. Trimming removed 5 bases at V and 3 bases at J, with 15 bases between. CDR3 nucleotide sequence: TGCGCCAGCAGAGGAGGGTATAGCCTCTACGAGCAGTACTTC. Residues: CASRGGYSLYEQYF.

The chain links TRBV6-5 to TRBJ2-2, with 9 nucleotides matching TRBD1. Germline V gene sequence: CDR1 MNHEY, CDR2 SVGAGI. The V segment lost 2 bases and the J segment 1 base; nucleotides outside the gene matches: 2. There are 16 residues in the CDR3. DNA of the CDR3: TGTGCCAGCAGTTACGGGACAGGGAGGAACACCGGGGAGCTGTTTTTT. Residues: CASSYGTGRNTGELFF.

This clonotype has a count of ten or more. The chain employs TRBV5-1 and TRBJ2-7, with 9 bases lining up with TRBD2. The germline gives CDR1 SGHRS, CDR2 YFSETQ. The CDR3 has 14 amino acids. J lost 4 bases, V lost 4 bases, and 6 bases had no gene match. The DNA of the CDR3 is TGCGCCAGCAGCCTAGCGGGATCCCTTTACGAGCAGTACTTC. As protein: CASSLAGSLYEQYF.

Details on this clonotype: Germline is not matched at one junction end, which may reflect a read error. CDR3 sequence (DNA): TGTGCCAGCAGTTTAGCGGGTTTAGCGGGTGGCACAGATACGCAGTATTTT. This encodes CASSLAGLAGGTDTQYF. The chain links TRBV7-2 to TRBJ2-3; 7 nucleotides match TRBD2. Germline V gives CDR1 SGHTA, CDR2 FQGNSA. The CDR3 is 17 amino acids.

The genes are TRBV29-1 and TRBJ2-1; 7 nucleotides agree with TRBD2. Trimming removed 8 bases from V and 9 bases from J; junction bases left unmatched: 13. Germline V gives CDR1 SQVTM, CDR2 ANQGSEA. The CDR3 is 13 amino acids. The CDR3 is CSLNWAGRGEQFF. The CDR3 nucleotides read TGCAGCTTAAACTGGGCAGGGAGGGGTGAGCAGTTCTTC.

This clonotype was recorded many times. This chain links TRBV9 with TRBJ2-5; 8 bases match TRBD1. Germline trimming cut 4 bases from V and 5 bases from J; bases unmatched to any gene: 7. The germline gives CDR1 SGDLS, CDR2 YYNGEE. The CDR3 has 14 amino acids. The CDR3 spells CASSPRTGRETQYF. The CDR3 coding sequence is TGTGCCAGCAGCCCGCGGACAGGGAGGGAGACCCAGTACTTC. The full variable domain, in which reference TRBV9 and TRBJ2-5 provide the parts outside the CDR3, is DSGVTQTPKHLITATGQRVTLRCSPRSGDLSVYWYQQSLDQGLQFLIQYYNGEERAKGNILERFSAQQFPDLHSELNLSSLELGDSALYFCASSPRTGRETQYFGPGTRLLVL.

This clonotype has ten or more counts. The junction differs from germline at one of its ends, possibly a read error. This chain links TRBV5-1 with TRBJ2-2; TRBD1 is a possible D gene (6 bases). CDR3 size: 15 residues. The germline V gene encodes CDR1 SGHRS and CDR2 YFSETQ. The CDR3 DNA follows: TGTGCCAGCAGCCTATGGACAGCGAACACCGGGGAGCTGTTTTTT. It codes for CASSLWTANTGELFF.

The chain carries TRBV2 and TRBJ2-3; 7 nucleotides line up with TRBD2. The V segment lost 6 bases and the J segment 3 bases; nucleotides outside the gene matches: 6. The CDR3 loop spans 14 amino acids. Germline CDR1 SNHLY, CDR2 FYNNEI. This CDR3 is CASRAGRNTDTQYF. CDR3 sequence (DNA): TGTGCCAGCAGAGCGGGACGAAATACAGATACGCAGTATTTT.

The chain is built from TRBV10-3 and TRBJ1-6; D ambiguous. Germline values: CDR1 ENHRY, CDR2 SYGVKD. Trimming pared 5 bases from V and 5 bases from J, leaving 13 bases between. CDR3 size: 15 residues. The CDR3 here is CAISRSRNDNSPLHF. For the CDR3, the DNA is TGTGCCATCAGTCGGAGTCGGAACGATAATTCACCCCTCCACTTT.

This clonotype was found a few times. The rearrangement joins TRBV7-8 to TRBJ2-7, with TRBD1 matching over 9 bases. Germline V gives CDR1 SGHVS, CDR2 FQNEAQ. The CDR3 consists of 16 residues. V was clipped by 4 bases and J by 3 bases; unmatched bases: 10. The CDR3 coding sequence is TGTGCCAGCAGCTCCCGTCCGGGACAGGGAATCTACGAGCAGTACTTC. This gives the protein CASSSRPGQGIYEQYF.

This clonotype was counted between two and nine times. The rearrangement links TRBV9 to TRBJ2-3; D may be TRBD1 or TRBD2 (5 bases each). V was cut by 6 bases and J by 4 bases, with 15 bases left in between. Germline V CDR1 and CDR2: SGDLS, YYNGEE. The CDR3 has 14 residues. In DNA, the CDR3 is TGTGCCAGCATGGGACCCCCATGGTCAGATACGCAGTATTTT. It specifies CASMGPPWSDTQYF.

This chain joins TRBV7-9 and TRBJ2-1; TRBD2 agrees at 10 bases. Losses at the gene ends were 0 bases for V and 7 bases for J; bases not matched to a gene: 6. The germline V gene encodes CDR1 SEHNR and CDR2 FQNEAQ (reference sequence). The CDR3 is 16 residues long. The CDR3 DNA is TGTGCCAGCAGCTTAGCCACTAGCGGGATGAGGAATGAGCAGTTCTTC. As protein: CASSLATSGMRNEQFF.

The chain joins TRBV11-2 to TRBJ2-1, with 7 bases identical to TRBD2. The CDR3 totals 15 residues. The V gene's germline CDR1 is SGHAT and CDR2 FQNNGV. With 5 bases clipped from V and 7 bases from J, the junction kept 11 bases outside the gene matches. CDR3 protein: CASSRGVNYRNEQFF. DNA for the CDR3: TGTGCCAGCAGCCGGGGGGTGAACTATAGGAATGAGCAGTTCTTC.

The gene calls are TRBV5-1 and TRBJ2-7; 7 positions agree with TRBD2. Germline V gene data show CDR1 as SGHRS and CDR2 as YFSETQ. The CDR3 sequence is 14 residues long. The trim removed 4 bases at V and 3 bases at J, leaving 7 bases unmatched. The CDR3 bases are TGCGCCAGCAGCGATCCAGGGACTATCTACGAGCAGTACTTC. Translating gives CASSDPGTIYEQYF.

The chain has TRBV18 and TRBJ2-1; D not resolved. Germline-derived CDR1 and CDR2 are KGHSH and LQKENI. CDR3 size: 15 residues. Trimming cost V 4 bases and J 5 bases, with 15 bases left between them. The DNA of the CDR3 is TGTGCCAGCTCACGATCTTTTGCAGAGAACAATGAGCAGTTCTTC. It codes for CASSRSFAENNEQFF.

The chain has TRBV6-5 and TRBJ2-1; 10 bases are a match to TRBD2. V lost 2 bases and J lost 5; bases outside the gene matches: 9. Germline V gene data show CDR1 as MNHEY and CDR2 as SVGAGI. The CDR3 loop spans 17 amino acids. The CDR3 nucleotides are TGTGCCAGCAGTTACCCGCCCGGGACTAGCGACCACAATGAGCAGTTCTTC. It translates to CASSYPPGTSDHNEQFF.

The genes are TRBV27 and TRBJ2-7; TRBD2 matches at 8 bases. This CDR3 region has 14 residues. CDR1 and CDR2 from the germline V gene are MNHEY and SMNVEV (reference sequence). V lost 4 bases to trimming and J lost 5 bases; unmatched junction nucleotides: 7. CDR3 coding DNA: TGTGCCAGCAGTTCAAGCGGGAGAGAGAACGAGCAGTACTTC. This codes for CASSSSGRENEQYF.

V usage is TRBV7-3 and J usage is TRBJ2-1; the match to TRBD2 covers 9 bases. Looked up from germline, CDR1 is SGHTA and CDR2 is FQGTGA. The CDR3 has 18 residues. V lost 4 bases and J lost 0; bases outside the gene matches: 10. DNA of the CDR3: TGTGCCAGCAGCTCGATTTATTTAGCGGGAGCCTCCTACAATGAGCAGTTCTTC. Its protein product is CASSSIYLAGASYNEQFF.

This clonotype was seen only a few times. Written as DNA, the CDR3 is TGTGCCAGCAGTTTTGATCAAGCGGGAGGGCAAGAGACCCAGTACTTC. Protein: CASSFDQAGGQETQYF. The V and J genes are TRBV12-3 or TRBV12-4 and TRBJ2-5, with 10 bases lining up with TRBD2. J lost 2 bases, V lost 3 bases, and 6 bases had no gene match. CDR3 size: 16 residues.

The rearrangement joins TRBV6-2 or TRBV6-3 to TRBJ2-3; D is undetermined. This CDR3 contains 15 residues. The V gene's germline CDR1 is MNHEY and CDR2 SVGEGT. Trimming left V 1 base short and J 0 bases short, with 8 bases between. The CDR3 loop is CASSYFADSTDTQYF. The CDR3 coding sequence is TGTGCCAGCAGTTACTTTGCGGACAGCACAGATACGCAGTATTTT.